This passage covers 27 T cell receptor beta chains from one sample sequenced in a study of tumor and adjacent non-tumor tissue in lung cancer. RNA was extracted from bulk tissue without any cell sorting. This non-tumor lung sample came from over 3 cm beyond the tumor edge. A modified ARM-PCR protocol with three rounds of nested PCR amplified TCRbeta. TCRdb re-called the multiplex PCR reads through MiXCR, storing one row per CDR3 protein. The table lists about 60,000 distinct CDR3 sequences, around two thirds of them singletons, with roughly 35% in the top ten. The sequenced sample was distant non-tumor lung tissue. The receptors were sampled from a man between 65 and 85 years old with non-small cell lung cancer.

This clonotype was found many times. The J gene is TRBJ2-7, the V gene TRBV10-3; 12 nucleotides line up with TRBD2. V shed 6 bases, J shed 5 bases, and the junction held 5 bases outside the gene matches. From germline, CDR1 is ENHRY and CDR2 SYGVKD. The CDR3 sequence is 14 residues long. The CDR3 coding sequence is TGTGCCATCAGGACTAGCGGGAGCGTGCACGAGCAGTACTTC. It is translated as CAIRTSGSVHEQYF.

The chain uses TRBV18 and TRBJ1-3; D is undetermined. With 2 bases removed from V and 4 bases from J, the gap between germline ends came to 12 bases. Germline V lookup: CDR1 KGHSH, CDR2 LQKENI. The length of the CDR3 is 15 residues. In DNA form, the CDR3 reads TGTGCCAGCTCACCAACTCACGGTTCGGGAAACACCATATATTTT. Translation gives CASSPTHGSGNTIYF.

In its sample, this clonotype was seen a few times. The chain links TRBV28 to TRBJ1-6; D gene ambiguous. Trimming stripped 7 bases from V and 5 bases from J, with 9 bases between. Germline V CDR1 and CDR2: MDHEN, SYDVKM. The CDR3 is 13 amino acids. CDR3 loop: CASTRQNNSPLHF. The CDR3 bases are TGTGCCAGCACGAGGCAGAATAATTCACCCCTCCACTTT.

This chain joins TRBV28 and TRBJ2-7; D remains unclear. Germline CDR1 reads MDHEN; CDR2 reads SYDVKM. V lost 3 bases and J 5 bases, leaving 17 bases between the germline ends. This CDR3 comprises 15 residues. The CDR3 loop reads CASSFDLRIDNEQYF. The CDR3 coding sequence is TGTGCCAGCAGTTTTGACCTCAGAATCGATAACGAGCAGTACTTC. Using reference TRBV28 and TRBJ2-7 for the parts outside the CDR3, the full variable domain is DVKVTQSSRYLVKRTGEKVFLECVQDMDHENMFWYRQDPGLGLRLIYFSYDVKMKEKGDIPEGYSVSREKKERFSLILESASTNQTSMYLCASSFDLRIDNEQYFGPGTRLTVT.

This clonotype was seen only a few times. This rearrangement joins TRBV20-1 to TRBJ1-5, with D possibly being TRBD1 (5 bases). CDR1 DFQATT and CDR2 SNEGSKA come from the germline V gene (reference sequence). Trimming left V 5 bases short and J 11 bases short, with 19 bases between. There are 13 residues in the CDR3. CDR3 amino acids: CSASWGGAGSQHF. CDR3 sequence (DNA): TGCAGTGCTTCCTGGGGAGGGGCGGGGTCCCAGCATTTT.

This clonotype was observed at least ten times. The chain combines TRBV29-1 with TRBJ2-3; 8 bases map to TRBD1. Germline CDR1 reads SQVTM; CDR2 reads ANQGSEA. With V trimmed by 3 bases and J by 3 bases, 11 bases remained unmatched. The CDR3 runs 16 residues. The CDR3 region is CSVDLEDRVWTDTQYF. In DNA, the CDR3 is TGCAGCGTTGACCTCGAGGACAGGGTTTGGACAGATACGCAGTATTTT.

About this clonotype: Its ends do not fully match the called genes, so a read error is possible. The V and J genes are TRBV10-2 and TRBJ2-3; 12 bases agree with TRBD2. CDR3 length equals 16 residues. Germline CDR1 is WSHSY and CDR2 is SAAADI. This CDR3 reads CASSLTSGSSRSTRYF. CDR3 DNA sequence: TGTGCCAGCAGCCTGACTAGCGGGAGCTCCCGGAGTACGCGGTATTTT.

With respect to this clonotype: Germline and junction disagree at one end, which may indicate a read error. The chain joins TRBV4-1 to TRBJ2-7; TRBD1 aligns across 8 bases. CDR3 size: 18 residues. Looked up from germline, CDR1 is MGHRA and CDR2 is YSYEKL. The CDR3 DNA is TGCGACAGCAGCCACCAAATGATTCCGGGACAGGCCCCCTACGAGCAGTACTTC. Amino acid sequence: CDSSHQMIPGQAPYEQYF.

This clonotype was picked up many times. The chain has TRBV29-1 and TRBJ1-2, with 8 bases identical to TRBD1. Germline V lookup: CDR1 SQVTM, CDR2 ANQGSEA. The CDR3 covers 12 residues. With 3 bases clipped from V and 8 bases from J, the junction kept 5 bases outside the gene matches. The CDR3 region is CSVETGEGGYTF. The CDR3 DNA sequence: TGCAGCGTTGAGACAGGGGAGGGCGGCTACACCTTC.

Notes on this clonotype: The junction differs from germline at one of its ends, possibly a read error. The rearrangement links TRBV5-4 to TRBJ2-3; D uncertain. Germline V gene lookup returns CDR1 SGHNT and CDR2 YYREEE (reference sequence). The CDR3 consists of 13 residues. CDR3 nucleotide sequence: TGTGCCAGCACCTTGCAGAACACAGATACGCAGTATTTC. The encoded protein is CASTLQNTDTQYF.

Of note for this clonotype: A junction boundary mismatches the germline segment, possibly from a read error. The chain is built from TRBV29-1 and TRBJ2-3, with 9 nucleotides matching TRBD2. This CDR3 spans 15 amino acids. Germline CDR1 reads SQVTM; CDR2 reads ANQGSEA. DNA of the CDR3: TGCAACGTTGAGACCGCGGGGGGGGACACAGATACGCAGTATTTT. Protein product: CNVETAGGDTDTQYF.

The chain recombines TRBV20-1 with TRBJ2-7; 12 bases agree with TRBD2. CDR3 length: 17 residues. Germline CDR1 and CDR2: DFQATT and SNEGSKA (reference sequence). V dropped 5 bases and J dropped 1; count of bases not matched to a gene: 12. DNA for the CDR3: TGCAGTGCTCCTACACTAGCGGGGGGTCCGATTTCCTACGAGCAGTACTTC. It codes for CSAPTLAGGPISYEQYF.

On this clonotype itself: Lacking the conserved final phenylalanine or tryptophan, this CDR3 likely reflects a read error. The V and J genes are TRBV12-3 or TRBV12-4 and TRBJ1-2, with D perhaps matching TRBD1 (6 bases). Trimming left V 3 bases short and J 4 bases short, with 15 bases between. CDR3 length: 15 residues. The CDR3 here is CASSFIGGASYGYTL. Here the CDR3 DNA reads TGTGCCAGCAGTTTCATTGGGGGCGCGAGCTATGGCTACACCCTC.

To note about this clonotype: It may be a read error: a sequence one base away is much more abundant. In nucleotides, the CDR3 is TGTGCCGGCAATCCACCACGCGGGGCTTGGGAGCAGTACTTC. Its protein product is CAGNPPRGAWEQYF. The V gene is TRBV6-1, the J gene TRBJ2-7, with a weak D call TRBD2 (6 bases). The V end lost 11 bases, the J end lost 7 bases, and 24 bases lay between the germline ends. From germline, CDR1 is MNHNS and CDR2 SASEGT. The CDR3 loop spans 14 amino acids.

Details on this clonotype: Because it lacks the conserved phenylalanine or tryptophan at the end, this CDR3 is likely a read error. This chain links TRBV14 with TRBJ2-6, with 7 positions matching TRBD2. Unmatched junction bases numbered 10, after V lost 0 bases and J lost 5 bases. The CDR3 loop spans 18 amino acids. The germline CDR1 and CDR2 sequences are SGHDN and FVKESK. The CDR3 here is CASSQDEQRGARANVLTL. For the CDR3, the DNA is TGTGCCAGCAGCCAAGATGAGCAGCGGGGTGCTAGGGCCAACGTCCTGACTCTC.

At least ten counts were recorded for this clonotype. The CDR3 here is CASSQDSPLRGTGELFF. CDR3 nucleotide sequence: TGCGCCAGCAGCCAAGATTCTCCTCTAAGGGGCACCGGGGAGCTGTTTTTT. The chain has TRBV4-1 and TRBJ2-2, with D possibly matching TRBD1 (5 bases). Germline V gene lookup returns CDR1 MGHRA and CDR2 YSYEKL. The CDR3 totals 17 residues. Trimming left V 0 bases short and J 4 bases short, with 15 bases between.

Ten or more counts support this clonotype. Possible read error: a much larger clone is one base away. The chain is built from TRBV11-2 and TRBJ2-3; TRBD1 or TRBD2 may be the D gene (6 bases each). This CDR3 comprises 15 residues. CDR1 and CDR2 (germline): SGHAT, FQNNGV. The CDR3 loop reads CASSLVGGQADTRYF. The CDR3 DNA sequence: TGTGCCAGCAGCTTAGTAGGGGGGCAGGCAGATACGCGGTATTTT.

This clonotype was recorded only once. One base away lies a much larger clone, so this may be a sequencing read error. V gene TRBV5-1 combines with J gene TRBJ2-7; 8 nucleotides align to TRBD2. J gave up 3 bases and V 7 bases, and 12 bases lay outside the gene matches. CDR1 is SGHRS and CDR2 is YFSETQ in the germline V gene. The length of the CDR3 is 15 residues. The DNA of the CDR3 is TGCGCCAGCGGCGAAGGTTCACTAGCGGACTACGAGCAGTACTTC. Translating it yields CASGEGSLADYEQYF.

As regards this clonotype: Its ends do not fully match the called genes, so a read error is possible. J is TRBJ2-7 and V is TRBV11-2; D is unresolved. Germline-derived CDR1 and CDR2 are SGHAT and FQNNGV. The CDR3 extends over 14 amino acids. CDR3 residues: CACSLAPKVFEQYF. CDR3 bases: TGTGCCTGCAGCTTAGCCCCCAAGGTTTTCGAGCAGTACTTC. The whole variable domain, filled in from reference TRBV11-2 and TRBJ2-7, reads EAGVAQSPRYKIIEKRQSVAFWCNPISGHATLYWYQQILGQGPKLLIQFQNNGVVDDSQLPKDRFSAERLKGVDSTLKIQPAKLEDSAVYLCACSLAPKVFEQYFGPGTRLTVT.

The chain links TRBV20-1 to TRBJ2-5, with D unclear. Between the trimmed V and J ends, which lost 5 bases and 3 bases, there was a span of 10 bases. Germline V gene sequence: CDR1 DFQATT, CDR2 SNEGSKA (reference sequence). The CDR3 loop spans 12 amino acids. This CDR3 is CSAGGQKETQYF. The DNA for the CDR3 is TGCAGTGCTGGTGGTCAGAAAGAGACCCAGTACTTC.

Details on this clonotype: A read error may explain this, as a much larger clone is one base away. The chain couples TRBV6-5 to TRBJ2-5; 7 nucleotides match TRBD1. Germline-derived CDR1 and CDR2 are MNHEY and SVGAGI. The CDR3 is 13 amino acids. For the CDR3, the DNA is TGTGCCAGAAGTTCAGGACAGGAAGAGACCCAGTACTTC. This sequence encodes CARSSGQEETQYF.

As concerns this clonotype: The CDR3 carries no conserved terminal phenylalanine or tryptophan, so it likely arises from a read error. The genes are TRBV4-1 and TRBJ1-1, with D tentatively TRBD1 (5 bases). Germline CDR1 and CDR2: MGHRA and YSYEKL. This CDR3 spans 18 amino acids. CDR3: CISSRGDAGRNLGAEAFI. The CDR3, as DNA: TGCATCAGCAGCCGAGGGGATGCGGGACGCAACCTGGGGGCTGAAGCTTTCATT.

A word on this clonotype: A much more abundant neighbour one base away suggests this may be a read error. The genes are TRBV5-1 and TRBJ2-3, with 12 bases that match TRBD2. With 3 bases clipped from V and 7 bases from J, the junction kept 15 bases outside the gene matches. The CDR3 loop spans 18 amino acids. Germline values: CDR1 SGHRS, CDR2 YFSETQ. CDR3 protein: CASSSFGLAGSHSNTQYF. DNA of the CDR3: TGCGCCAGCAGCTCTTTCGGACTAGCGGGAAGTCACTCAAATACGCAGTATTTT.

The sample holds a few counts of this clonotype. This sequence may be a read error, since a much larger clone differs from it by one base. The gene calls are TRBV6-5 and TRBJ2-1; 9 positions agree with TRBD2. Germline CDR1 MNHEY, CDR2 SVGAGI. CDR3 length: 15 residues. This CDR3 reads CAGSYHPSGMGEQFF. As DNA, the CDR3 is TGTGCCGGCAGTTACCATCCTAGCGGGATGGGTGAGCAGTTCTTC.

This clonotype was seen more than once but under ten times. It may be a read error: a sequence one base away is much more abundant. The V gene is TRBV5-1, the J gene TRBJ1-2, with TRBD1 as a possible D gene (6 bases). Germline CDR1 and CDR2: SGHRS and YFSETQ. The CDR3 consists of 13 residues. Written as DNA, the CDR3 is TGCGCCAGCAGCTCAGCACAGGGCTATGGCTGCACCTTC. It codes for CASSSAQGYGCTF.

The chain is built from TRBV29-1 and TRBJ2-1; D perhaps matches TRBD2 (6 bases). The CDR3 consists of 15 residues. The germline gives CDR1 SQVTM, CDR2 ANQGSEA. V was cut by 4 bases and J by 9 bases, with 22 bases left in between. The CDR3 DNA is TGCAGCGTTGTGCGTGCTAGTGGGGGGACGGGTGAGCAGTTCTTC. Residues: CSVVRASGGTGEQFF.

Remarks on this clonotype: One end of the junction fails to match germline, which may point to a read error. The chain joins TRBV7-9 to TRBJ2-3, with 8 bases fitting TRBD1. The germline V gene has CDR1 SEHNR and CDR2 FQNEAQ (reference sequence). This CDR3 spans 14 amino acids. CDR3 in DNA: TGTACCAGCATGTTCCAGGGGGCTAGAGATACGCAGTATTTT. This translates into CTSMFQGARDTQYF.